What follows is one TCR beta chain and its context. The sample is drawn from a study of blood T cell repertoires in COVID-19. Study overall: The United States, Italy and Spain supplied acute and convalescent COVID-19 samples. From T cells, B-cell-depleted T cells, or PBMCs came the material, which was cDNA or gDNA.

Authors' analysis steps: Nucleated cell counts were estimated from reference gene primer amplification. Only in-frame clones appear in the TCRdb table, and some are missing; sequencing was by immunoSEQ multiplex PCR. That table supplies the V and J calls and clone size; D and trimming were determined from the DNA. The repertoire includes about 280,000 clones, 83% of them detected once, and over 9% sits in the top ten. V gave up 3 bases and J gave up 2 bases; unmatched junction bases: 7. This CDR3 has 18 amino acids. Per germline, CDR1 SGHRS and CDR2 YFSETQ. The material sequenced was peripheral blood. The receptor comes from a woman aged 50 to 65 who had recovered from COVID-19. This rearrangement joins TRBV5-1 to TRBJ2-1, with 14 bases aligning to TRBD2. CDR3 region: CASSSGLAGAITYNEQFF. The CDR3 DNA reads as TGCGCCAGCAGCTCGGGACTAGCGGGGGCGATAACCTACAATGAGCAGTTCTTC.